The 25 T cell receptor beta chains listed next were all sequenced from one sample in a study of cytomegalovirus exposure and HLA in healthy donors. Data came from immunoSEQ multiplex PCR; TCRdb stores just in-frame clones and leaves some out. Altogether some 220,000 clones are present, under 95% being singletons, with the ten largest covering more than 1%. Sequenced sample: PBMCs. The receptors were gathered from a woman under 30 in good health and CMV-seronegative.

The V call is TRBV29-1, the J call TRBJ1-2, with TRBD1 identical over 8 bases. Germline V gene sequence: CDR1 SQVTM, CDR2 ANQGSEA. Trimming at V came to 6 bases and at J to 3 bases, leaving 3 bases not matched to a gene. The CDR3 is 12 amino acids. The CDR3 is CSVVTGDYGYTF. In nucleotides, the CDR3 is TGCAGCGTGGTGACAGGGGACTATGGCTACACCTTC.

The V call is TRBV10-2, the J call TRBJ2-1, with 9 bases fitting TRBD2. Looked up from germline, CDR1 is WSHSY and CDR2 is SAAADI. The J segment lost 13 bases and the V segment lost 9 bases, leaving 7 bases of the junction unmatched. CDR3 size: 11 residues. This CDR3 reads CASISSGIQFF. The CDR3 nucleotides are TGCGCCAGTATCTCTAGCGGGATCCAGTTCTTC.

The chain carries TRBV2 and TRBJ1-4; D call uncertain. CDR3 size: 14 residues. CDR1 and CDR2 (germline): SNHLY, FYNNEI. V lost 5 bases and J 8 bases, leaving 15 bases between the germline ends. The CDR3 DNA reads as TGTGCCAGCAGTCCCGTCGGGGTAAAGGAAAAACTGTTTTTT. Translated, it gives CASSPVGVKEKLFF.

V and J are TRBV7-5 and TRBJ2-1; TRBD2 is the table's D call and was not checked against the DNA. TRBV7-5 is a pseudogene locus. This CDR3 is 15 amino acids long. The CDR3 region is CVRSFLAGGHNEQFF. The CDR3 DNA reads TGTGTCAGAAGCTTTCTAGCGGGAGGCCACAATGAGCAGTTCTTC.

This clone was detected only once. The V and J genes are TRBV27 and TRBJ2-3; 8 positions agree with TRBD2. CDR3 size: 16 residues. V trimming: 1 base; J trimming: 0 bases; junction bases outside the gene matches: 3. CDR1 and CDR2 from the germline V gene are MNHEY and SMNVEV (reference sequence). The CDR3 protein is CASSLFTGGSTDTQYF. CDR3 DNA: TGTGCCAGCAGTTTATTCACGGGAGGGAGCACAGATACGCAGTATTTT.

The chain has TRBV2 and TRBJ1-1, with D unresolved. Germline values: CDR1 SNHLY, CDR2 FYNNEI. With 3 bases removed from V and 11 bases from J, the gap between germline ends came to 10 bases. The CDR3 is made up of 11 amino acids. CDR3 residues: CASSETRRAFF. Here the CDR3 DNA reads TGTGCCAGCAGTGAGACACGGAGGGCTTTCTTT.

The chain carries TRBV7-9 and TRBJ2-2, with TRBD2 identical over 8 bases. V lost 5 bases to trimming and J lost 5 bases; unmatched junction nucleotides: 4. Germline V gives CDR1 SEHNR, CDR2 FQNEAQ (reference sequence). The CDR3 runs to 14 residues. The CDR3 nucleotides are TGTGCCAGCAGCCAAAGCGGGAGTACCGGGGAGCTGTTTTTT. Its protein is CASSQSGSTGELFF.

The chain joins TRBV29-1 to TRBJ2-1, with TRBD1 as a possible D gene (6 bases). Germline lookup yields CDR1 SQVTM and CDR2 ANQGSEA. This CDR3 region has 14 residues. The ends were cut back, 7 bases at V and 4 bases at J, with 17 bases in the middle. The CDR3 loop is CSATRDIDYNEQFF. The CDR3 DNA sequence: TGCAGCGCCACCCGGGACATAGATTACAATGAGCAGTTCTTC.

CDR3 in amino acids: CASSQDSGSLRDTQYF. Here the CDR3 DNA reads TGCGCCAGCAGCCAAGACAGCGGGAGCTTGAGAGATACGCAGTATTTT. V usage is TRBV4-1 and J usage is TRBJ2-3; 8 bases map to TRBD2. The CDR3 has 16 residues. V shed 0 bases, J shed 5 bases, and the junction held 7 bases outside the gene matches. Germline V gene lookup returns CDR1 MGHRA and CDR2 YSYEKL.

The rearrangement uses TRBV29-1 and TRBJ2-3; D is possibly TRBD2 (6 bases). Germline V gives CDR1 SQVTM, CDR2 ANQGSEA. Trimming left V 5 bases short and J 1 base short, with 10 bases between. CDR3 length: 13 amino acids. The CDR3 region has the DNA TGCAGCGTTACCCCTAGCGGCACAGATACGCAGTATTTT. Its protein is CSVTPSGTDTQYF.

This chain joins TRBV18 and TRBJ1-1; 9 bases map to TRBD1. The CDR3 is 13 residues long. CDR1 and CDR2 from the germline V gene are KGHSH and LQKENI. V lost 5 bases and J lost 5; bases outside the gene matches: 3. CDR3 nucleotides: TGTGCCAGCTCAGACAGGGGGGATACTGAAGCTTTCTTT. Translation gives CASSDRGDTEAFF.

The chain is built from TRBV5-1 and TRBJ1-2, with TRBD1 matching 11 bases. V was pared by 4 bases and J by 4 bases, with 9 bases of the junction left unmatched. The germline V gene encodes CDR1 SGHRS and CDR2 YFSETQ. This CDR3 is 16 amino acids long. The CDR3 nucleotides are TGCGCCAGCAGCAGCTTGGGACAGGGGGGAGCCTATGGCTACACCTTC. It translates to CASSSLGQGGAYGYTF.

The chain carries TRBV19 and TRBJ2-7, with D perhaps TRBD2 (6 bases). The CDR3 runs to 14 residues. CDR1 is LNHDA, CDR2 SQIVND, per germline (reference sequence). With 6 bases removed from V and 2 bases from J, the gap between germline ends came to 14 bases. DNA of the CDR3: TGTGCCAGTAGCAACCAGGAGGGTGCCTACGAGCAGTACTTC. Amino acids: CASSNQEGAYEQYF.

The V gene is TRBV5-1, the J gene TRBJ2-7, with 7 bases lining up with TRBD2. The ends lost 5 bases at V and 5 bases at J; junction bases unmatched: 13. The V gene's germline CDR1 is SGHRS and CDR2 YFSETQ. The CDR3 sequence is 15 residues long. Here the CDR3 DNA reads TGCGCCAGCAGGCGTGAAGCGGGAACCGTCGACGAGCAGTACTTC. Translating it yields CASRREAGTVDEQYF.

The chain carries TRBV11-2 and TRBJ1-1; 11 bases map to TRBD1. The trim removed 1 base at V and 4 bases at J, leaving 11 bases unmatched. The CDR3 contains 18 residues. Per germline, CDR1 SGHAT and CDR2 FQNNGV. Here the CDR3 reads CASSLAHRTGGLGTEAFF. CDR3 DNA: TGTGCCAGCAGCTTAGCCCACCGGACAGGGGGCTTGGGCACTGAAGCTTTCTTT.

The CDR3 region has the DNA TGTGCCAGCAGCCCTGTGGACAGACCGCGCCCGTTGGAGCAGTACTTC. Translating gives CASSPVDRPRPLEQYF. This rearrangement joins TRBV7-9 to TRBJ2-7, with D perhaps matching TRBD1 (6 bases). With 5 bases removed from V and 7 bases from J, the gap between germline ends came to 24 bases. CDR3 length equals 16 residues. Per germline, CDR1 SEHNR and CDR2 FQNEAQ (reference sequence).

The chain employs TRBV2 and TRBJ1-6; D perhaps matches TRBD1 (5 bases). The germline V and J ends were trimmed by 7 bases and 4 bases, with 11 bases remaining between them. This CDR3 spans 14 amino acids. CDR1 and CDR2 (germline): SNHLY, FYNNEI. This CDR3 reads CASIGKGYNSPLHF. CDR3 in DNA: TGTGCCAGCATTGGGAAGGGGTATAATTCACCCCTCCACTTT. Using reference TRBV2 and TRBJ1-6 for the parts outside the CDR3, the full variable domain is EPEVTQTPSHQVTQMGQEVILRCVPISNHLYFYWYRQILGQKVEFLVSFYNNEISEKSEIFDDQFSVERPDGSNFTLKIRSTKLEDSAMYFCASIGKGYNSPLHFGNGTRLTVT.

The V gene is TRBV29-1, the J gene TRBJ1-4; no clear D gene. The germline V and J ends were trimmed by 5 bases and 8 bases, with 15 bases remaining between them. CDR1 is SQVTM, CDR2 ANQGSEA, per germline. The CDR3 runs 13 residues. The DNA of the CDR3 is TGCAGCGTTCTCGAGGTAATAGGCGAAAAACTGTTTTTT. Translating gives CSVLEVIGEKLFF.

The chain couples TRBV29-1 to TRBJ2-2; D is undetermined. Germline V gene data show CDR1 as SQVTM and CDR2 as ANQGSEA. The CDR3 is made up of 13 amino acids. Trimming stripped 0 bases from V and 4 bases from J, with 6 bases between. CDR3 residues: CSVEEVSTGELFF. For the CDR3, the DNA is TGCAGCGTTGAAGAAGTTAGCACCGGGGAGCTGTTTTTT.

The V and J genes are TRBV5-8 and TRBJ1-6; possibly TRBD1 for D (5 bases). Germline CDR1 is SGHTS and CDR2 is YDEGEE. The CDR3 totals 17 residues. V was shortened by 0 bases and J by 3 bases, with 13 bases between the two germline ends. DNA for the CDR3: TGTGCCAGCAGCTTGGGCCAGCAGGGATTCTATAATTCACCCCTCCACTTT. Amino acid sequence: CASSLGQQGFYNSPLHF.

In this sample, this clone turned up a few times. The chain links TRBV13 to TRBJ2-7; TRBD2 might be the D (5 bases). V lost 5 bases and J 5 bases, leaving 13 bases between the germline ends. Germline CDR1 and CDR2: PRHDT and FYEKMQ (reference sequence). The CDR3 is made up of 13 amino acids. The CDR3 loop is CASSPPLGDEQYF. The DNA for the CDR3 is TGTGCCAGCAGCCCCCCCCTCGGGGACGAGCAGTACTTC.

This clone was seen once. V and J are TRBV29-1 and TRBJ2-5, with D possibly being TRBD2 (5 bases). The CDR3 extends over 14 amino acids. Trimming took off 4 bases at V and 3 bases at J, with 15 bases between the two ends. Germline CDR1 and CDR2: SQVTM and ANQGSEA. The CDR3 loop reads CSVVHGSGKETQYF. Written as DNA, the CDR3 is TGCAGCGTTGTCCATGGTTCGGGGAAAGAGACCCAGTACTTC.

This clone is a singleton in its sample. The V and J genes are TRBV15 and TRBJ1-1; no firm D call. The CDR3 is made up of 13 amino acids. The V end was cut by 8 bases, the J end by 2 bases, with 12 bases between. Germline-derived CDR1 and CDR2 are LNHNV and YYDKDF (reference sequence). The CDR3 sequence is CATEGRLNTEAFF. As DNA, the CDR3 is TGTGCCACCGAGGGAAGGTTAAACACTGAAGCTTTCTTT.

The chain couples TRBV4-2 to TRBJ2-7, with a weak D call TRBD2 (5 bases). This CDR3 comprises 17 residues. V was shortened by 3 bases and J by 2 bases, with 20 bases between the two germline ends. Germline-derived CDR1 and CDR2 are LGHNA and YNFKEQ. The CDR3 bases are TGTGCCAGCAGCCAGGGGTCCGGAGGATCTCAACCCTACGAGCAGTACTTC. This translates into CASSQGSGGSQPYEQYF.

The CDR3: CASSSGDIYEQYF. CDR3 DNA sequence: TGTGCCAGCAGCTCAGGGGACATCTACGAGCAGTACTTC. The chain links TRBV7-6 to TRBJ2-7, with D perhaps TRBD1 (6 bases). V shed 4 bases and J shed 3 bases, with 10 bases lying between them. This CDR3 is built from 13 residues. CDR1 and CDR2 (germline): SGHVS, FNYEAQ.